This T cell receptor beta chain was obtained from a study of high-grade serous ovarian cancer treatment subgroups. About the study: Each sample yielded on average around 7,000 unique TCR beta rearrangements from 13,000 or so reads.

This clone is a singleton in its sample. The table came from immunoSEQ multiplex PCR; TCRdb's copy has only in-frame clones and leaves some out. The table lists around 27,000 clones, around 84% of them singletons. Germline CDR1 reads SGHAT; CDR2 reads FQNNGV. V lost 5 bases to trimming and J lost 4 bases; unmatched junction nucleotides: 3. The CDR3 spans 15 residues. The tumor samples were collected prior to definitive surgery or chemotherapy. This TCR was recovered from a human donor with high-grade serous ovarian cancer. The chain carries TRBV11-2 and TRBJ2-3; 13 bases match TRBD2. Sequenced sample: tumor tissue. In DNA, the CDR3 is TGTGCCAGCAGCCCCGGACTAGCGGGAGCAGATACGCAGTATTTT. Amino acids: CASSPGLAGADTQYF.